This T cell receptor (beta chain) came from a study of shared clonotypes between healthy human individuals (dated by TCRdb to about 2020). The study in broad terms: Three men and a couple of women, aged 18 to 49 years, made up the cohort. For each donor, three plates each were used for CD4 naive and CD4 memory, two plates were used for CD8 naive, and one plate was used for CD8 memory. The study deeply sequenced blood TCR repertoires of several healthy adults to estimate repertoire size and the extent of clonotype sharing between individuals. To increase sequencing depth and limit assay-specific biases, TCR repertoire library preparation and sequencing were carried out by different laboratories using diverse techniques. Each donor's leukapheresis produced roughly between roughly 0.94 and 9.5 billion PBMCs. The paper as a whole reports these results and caveats: Pairwise subsampling indicated that sequencing depth was expected to affect the degree of clonotype sharing among donors. Sampling was restricted to blood, and TCR repertoires in tissue are likely to differ from TCR repertoires in blood. Sharing across a few donors was observed for around 4.8% of naive CD4, 3% to 3.5% of naive CD8, around 2.5% of memory CD4, and 0.4% of memory CD8 clonotypes. Even with the large sequencing depth, rarefaction of the sorted-subset datasets indicated that sequencing was incomplete. Compared with non-shared clonotypes, clonotypes shared by all four sorted-subset donors had higher generation probabilities. The small number of donors limited the genetic and exposure-history diversity represented. Estimated clonotype richness was generally larger for naive than for memory subsets.

Concerning this clone itself: There is no known antigen for this receptor. No qualities accompany the bases; no much larger clone lies one base away.

Healthy HIV-negative adults with no recently reported acute infections or vaccinations were included as donors. Every donor was a Caucasian adult residing in Nashville, Tennessee, USA. CD4+ T cells were enriched by magnetic negative selection, after which naive cells were positively selected on CD45RA and the negative fraction was taken as the memory subset. Blood was obtained by leukapheresis, after which PBMCs were separated by Ficoll-Histopaque density gradient centrifugation and cryopreserved in liquid nitrogen vapor phase. Analytical flow cytometry was used to check the purity and quantity of every magnetically sorted T cell population. Each sorted fraction had its genomic DNA isolated and then quantified by UV absorbance on a Nanodrop 2000c. TCR CDR3 regions were amplified from genomic DNA by multiplex PCR using the deep immunoSEQ assay. Extracted genomic DNA from each cell subset was distributed evenly across all wells of several immunoSEQ 96-well plates, and each plate was treated as a replicate. Each replicate PCR for sorted subsets received about 220 ng genomic DNA, equal to tens of thousands of T cell genomes. The purified libraries were quantified using a Qubit 3.0 fluorometer, sized with a Bioanalyzer 2100, and then quantified again using the KAPA Library Quantification kit. A separate single-read 150-cycle Illumina NextSeq 550 flow cell was used to sequence each immunoSEQ 96-well plate. On the authors' methods: Because the immunoSEQ output included only junctional sequences and no quality scores, the filtering could not be the same as the filtering used for full-length reads. To assign V/J genes and CDR3, sequences were annotated using PyIR, a Python wrapper for IgBLAST v1.9, with IMGT germline references. Reads were removed for weak V/J assignments (E-value above 1e-6), missing CDR3, stop codons, out-of-frame junctions, or ambiguous translated residues. V3J clonotypes were defined by identical inferred V gene, J gene, and CDR3 amino acid sequence. Percentage overlap between repertoires was computed as shared unique clonotypes divided by the size of the smaller repertoire. Three approaches were used to assess repertoire richness: RTK rarefaction, the Chao1 estimator, and Recon v2.1 estimates of unobserved clonotypes. Generation probabilities were computed with OLGA for all TCRbeta clonotypes obtained by the gDNA method from four donors. The immuneACCESS repertoire file appears here via TCRdb, limited to in-frame rearrangements. These files lack a portion of the clones; in checked studies, under half of the deficit traces to unresolved V genes, and the cause of the others is not known. Clone size and V and J calls were adopted from that table, with D and trimming inferred from the DNA. Within this sample are 2 million to 2.5 million clones, with about nine tenths of them counted one time only. Jointly, the top ten make up roughly 0.34% of the sample.

Material for sequencing was naive CD4+ T cells from PBMCs. The sample's cell subset or site label is to be understood as: CD45RA+ positively selected. This sequence was found in a man between 18 and 35 years old in good health. Some clones in this sample may be carry-over from other donors' samples.

The nucleotide sequence is TGTGCCAGTAGTATTCAATCCGGCTACGGGGAGCTGTTTTTT. Its protein reads: CASSIQSGYGELFF. The chain uses TRBV19 and TRBJ2-2; the D segment cannot be called with confidence. V was cut back by 3 bases and J by 7 bases, leaving a gap of 12 bases between them. The CDR3 has 14 amino acids, counting the end cysteine and phenylalanine. The kept DNA is CDR3 alone, 42 bases in frame from the first base. CDR1 and CDR2, looked up from the germline V gene (reference sequence), are LNHDA and SQIVND.